These 6 T cell receptor beta chains share one sample of origin, sequenced in a study of OX40 agonist ivuxolimab in advanced cancers. Sequencing was performed with immunoSEQ multiplex PCR; in TCRdb, only in-frame clones are kept and a portion is missing. This table has more than 10,000 clones, about 78% appearing once. Sequencing used CD4+ or CD8+ T cells sorted from blood, obtained in a trial of the OX40 agonist ivuxolimab. Receptor source: an adult with an advanced solid tumor such as melanoma, head and neck, liver or kidney cancer.

Note on this clone: The identical CDR3 is also encoded by other nucleotide sequences in the sample. V usage is TRBV2 and J usage is TRBJ1-1, with D hard to call. Trimming left V 4 bases short and J 1 base short, with 7 bases between. CDR3 length: 13 residues. Germline assignment: CDR1 SNHLY and CDR2 FYNNEI. CDR3 protein: CASSVVQNTEAFF. CDR3 DNA: TGTGCCAGCAGTGTTGTTCAGAACACTGAAGCTTTCTTT.

The chain is built from TRBV6-5 and TRBJ2-5; 10 positions agree with TRBD2. The CDR3 spans 15 residues. CDR1 MNHEY and CDR2 SVGAGI come from the germline V gene. V lost 3 bases to trimming and J lost 7 bases; unmatched junction nucleotides: 8. DNA of the CDR3: TGTGCCAGCAGTTATGCGGCTAGCGGGAGTGGGACCCAGTACTTC. Translation gives CASSYAASGSGTQYF.

This chain connects TRBV6-1 to TRBJ2-1; 9 positions match TRBD1. V trimming: 6 bases; J trimming: 5 bases; junction bases outside the gene matches: 8. Germline assignment: CDR1 MNHNS and CDR2 SASEGT. CDR3 length: 15 amino acids. CDR3 sequence reads: CASSVRDRVNNEQFF. The CDR3 DNA sequence: TGTGCCAGCAGCGTCCGGGACAGGGTAAACAATGAGCAGTTCTTC.

In its sample, this clone was seen a few times. The chain has TRBV6-1 and TRBJ2-1, with 8 bases aligning to TRBD2. This CDR3 comprises 15 residues. The V segment lost 2 bases and the J segment 0 bases; nucleotides outside the gene matches: 0. The germline V gene has CDR1 MNHNS and CDR2 SASEGT. CDR3 amino acids: CASSELAGSYNEQFF. The CDR3 DNA follows: TGTGCCAGCAGTGAACTAGCGGGCTCCTACAATGAGCAGTTCTTC.

This clone was detected once. The chain carries TRBV7-2 and TRBJ2-2, with no clear D. The germline V gene has CDR1 SGHTA and CDR2 FQGNSA. This CDR3 region has 16 residues. V shed 5 bases and J shed 4 bases, with 17 bases lying between them. The CDR3 nucleotides read TGTGCCAGCAGCCCTAGACCCCACCCGAGCACCGGGGAGCTGTTTTTT. The encoded protein is CASSPRPHPSTGELFF.

In its sample, this clone ranks as medium-sized. This chain links TRBV9 with TRBJ2-5, with D possibly TRBD1 on 6 matching bases. Germline V gives CDR1 SGDLS, CDR2 YYNGEE. The CDR3 has 14 amino acids. Trimming removed 4 bases from V and 0 bases from J, with 10 bases in between. Here the CDR3 reads CASSPGQYQETQYF. Written as DNA, the CDR3 is TGTGCCAGCAGCCCTGGACAGTACCAAGAGACCCAGTACTTC. Filled out from reference TRBV9 and TRBJ2-5, the complete variable domain reads DSGVTQTPKHLITATGQRVTLRCSPRSGDLSVYWYQQSLDQGLQFLIQYYNGEERAKGNILERFSAQQFPDLHSELNLSSLELGDSALYFCASSPGQYQETQYFGPGTRLLVL.